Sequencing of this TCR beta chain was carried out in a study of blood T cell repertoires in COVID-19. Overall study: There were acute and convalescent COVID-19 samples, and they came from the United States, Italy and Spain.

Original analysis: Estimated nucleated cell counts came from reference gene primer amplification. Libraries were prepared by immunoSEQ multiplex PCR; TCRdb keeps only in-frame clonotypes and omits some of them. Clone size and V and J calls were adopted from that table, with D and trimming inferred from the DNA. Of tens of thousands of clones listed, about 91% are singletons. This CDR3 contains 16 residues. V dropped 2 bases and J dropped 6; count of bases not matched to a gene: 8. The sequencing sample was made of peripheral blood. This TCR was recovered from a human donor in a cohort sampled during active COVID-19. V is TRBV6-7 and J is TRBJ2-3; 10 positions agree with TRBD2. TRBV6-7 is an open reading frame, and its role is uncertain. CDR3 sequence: CASSYRPSGGDDTQYF. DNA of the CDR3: TGTGCCAGCAGTTACAGGCCCAGCGGGGGGGATGATACGCAGTATTTT.